The clone carrying this TCR beta chain turned up a few times. Sequenced by immunoSEQ multiplex PCR; TCRdb stores in-frame clones only, minus some. The sample holds fewer than 15,000 clones, 80% seen once. V was cut by 3 bases and J by 2 bases, with 14 bases left in between. Germline values: CDR1 LNHDA, CDR2 SQIVND (reference sequence). CDR3 length: 16 amino acids. This record belongs to a study of technical replicates of blood from several donors. Sequenced sample: PBMCs. The source is a human donor in good health. This chain connects TRBV19 to TRBJ1-5; no definite D call. The CDR3 spells CASSMKGWGGNQPQHF. CDR3 coding DNA: TGTGCCAGTAGTATGAAGGGTTGGGGAGGCAATCAGCCCCAGCATTTT.